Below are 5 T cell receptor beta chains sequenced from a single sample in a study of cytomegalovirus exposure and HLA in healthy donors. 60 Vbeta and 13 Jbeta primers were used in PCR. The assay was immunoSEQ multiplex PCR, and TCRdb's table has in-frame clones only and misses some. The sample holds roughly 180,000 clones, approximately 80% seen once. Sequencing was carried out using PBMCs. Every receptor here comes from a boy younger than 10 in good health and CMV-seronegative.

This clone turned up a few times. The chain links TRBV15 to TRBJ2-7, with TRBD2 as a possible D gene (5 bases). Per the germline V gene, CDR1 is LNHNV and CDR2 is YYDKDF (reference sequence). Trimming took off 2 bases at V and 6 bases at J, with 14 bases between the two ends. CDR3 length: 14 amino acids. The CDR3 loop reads CATSRITSFGEQYV. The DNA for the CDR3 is TGTGCCACCAGCAGAATTACTAGTTTCGGCGAGCAGTACGTC.

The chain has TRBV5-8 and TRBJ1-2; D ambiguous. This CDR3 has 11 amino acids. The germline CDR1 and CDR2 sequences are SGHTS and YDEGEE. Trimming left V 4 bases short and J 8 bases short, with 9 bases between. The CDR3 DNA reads TGTGCCAGCAGCCAGCTAGCCGGCTACACCTTC. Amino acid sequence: CASSQLAGYTF.

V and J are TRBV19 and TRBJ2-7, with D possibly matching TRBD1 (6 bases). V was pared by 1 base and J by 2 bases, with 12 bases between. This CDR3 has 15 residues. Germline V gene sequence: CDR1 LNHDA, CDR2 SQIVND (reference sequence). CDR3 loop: CASSIARDTTYEQYF. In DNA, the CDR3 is TGTGCCAGTAGTATAGCCCGGGACACAACCTACGAGCAGTACTTC.

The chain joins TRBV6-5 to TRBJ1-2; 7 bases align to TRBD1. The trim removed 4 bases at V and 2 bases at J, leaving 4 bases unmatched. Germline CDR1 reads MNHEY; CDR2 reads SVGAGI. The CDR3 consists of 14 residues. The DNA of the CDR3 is TGTGCCAGCAGTTTCCGACAGGGCAACTATGGCTACACCTTC. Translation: CASSFRQGNYGYTF.

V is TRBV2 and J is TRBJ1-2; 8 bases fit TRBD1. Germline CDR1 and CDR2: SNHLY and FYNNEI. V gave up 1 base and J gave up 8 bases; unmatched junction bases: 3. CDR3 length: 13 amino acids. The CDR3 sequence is CASSEGQGRGYTF. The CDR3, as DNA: TGTGCCAGCAGTGAAGGACAGGGGCGAGGCTACACCTTC. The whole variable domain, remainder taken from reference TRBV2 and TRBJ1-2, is EPEVTQTPSHQVTQMGQEVILRCVPISNHLYFYWYRQILGQKVEFLVSFYNNEISEKSEIFDDQFSVERPDGSNFTLKIRSTKLEDSAMYFCASSEGQGRGYTFGSGTRLTVV.